This section outlines one T cell receptor beta chain sequence together with its context. As yet, its antigen is unknown. This sample is drawn from a study of T-cell memory formation after mild COVID-19. About the research overall: The TCR clusters were mostly specific to one donor. Study-wide points: Day 15 to 85 contracting clones showed balanced CD4/CD8; later expanders leaned CD4+. Certain responding clones were present in pre-infection memory, suggesting participation of cross-reactive memory.

V lost 7 bases to trimming and J lost 0 bases, with 10 bases between them. CDR3 size: 14 residues. Libraries for TCRalpha and TCRbeta carried sample barcodes and unique molecular identifiers via 5'RACE. From the 5' RACE reads, TCRdb called clonotypes with MiXCR, one entry per CDR3 protein. This sample has about 200,000 distinct CDR3 sequences, with roughly 17% found just once. This clonotype was sampled from an adult woman who had mild COVID-19 (a few samples of this study predate the infection). Cell type and time point are not known. Sequenced material: PBMCs or a T cell subset sorted from them (not recorded which). The J gene is TRBJ1-3, the V gene TRBV12-3 or TRBV12-4; D not resolved. The CDR3, as DNA: TGTGCCAGCAACTACGTGAGCTCTGGAAACACCATATATTTT. Protein: CASNYVSSGNTIYF.